These 5 T cell receptor beta chains came from one sample sequenced in a study of T cell responses to AZD1222 COVID-19 vaccine. Sequenced by immunoSEQ multiplex PCR; TCRdb stores in-frame clones only, minus some. Here the sample spans roughly 85,000 clones, roughly nine tenths being singletons. Sequencing was performed on peripheral blood, taken on day 0 of AZD1222 vaccination. The origin of the receptors is an adult in good health.

CDR3 nucleotide sequence: TGTGCCAGCAGTCAGACTAGCGGGGGCTCCTACGAGCAGTACTTC. Its protein product is CASSQTSGGSYEQYF. V gene TRBV27 combines with J gene TRBJ2-7, with 12 bases fitting TRBD2. Losses at the gene ends were 5 bases for V and 0 bases for J; bases not matched to a gene: 2. Per germline, CDR1 MNHEY and CDR2 SMNVEV (reference sequence). The CDR3 covers 15 residues.

This clone was seen a handful of times. This rearrangement joins TRBV3-1 (or the pseudogene TRBV3-2) to TRBJ2-7, with D maybe TRBD1 (6 bases). The CDR3 is made up of 14 amino acids. Trimming took off 4 bases at V and 3 bases at J, with 13 bases between the two ends. In germline, CDR1 is LGHDT, CDR2 YNNKEL (reference sequence). The CDR3 DNA follows: TGTGCCAGCAGCCGATCCGGGACACTCTACGAGCAGTACTTC. It specifies CASSRSGTLYEQYF.

The J gene is TRBJ2-4, the V gene TRBV30, with a possible D match to TRBD2 (5 bases). The CDR3 has 12 amino acids. The V and J ends lost 2 bases and 5 bases respectively, with 7 bases between them. Looked up from germline, CDR1 is GTSNPN and CDR2 is SVGIG (reference sequence). The DNA for the CDR3 is TGTGCCTGGAGTCGGGGAGAAAACATTCAGTACTTC. It encodes CAWSRGENIQYF.

V and J are TRBV28 and TRBJ2-1, with 14 bases aligning to TRBD2. Germline values: CDR1 MDHEN, CDR2 SYDVKM. The CDR3 is made up of 18 amino acids. Losses at the gene ends were 2 bases for V and 6 bases for J; bases not matched to a gene: 9. CDR3 protein: CASSLMLGTSGRSNEQFF. The CDR3 coding sequence is TGTGCCAGCAGTTTAATGTTGGGGACTAGCGGGAGAAGCAATGAGCAGTTCTTC.

The chain recombines TRBV5-4 with TRBJ1-6; 8 nucleotides align to TRBD1. After removal of 3 bases from V and 5 bases from J, the junction contained 1 base not matched to a gene. This CDR3 is built from 14 residues. Germline loops: CDR1 SGHNT, CDR2 YYREEE (reference sequence). CDR3 region: CASSSTGDNSPLHF. The CDR3, as DNA: TGTGCCAGCAGCTCGACAGGGGATAATTCACCCCTCCACTTT.